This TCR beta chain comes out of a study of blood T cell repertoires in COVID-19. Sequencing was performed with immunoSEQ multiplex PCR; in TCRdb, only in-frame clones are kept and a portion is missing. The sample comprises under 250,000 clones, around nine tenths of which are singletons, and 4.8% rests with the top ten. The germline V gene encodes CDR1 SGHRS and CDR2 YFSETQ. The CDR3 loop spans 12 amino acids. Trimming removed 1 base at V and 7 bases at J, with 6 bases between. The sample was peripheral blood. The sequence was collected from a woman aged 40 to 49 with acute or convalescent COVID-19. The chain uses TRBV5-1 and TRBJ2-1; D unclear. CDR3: CASSLSGNEQFF. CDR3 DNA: TGCGCCAGCAGCTTGTCCGGGAATGAGCAGTTCTTC.